The sequence of this T cell receptor beta chain was determined in a study of cytomegalovirus exposure and HLA in healthy donors. TCRdb keeps only in-frame clones here, not all; method: immunoSEQ multiplex PCR. The data hold some 120,000 clones, with about 96% observed a single time. The CDR3 runs 16 residues. V dropped 0 bases and J dropped 8; count of bases not matched to a gene: 11. CDR1 and CDR2 from the germline V gene are MNHEY and SVGAGI. The receptor was isolated from a man in his late teens or twenties in good health and CMV-seronegative. J is TRBJ2-3 and V is TRBV6-5; 7 positions match TRBD1. The sequenced sample was PBMCs. The CDR3 coding sequence is TGTGCCAGCAGTTACTCGAGAGGGGGCACACAGAGTACGCAGTATTTT. Its protein is CASSYSRGGTQSTQYF.